This entry is about one T cell receptor beta chain. Profiling relied on immunoSEQ multiplex PCR, and the TCRdb table lists in-frame clones only, not all of them. This table holds some 240,000 clones, roughly 90% found once. The data belong to a study of blood T cell repertoires in COVID-19. Seattle patients were enrolled during active infection and followed longitudinally. Germline loops: CDR1 KGHSH, CDR2 LQKENI. The CDR3 has 13 residues. Germline trimming cut 4 bases from V and 11 bases from J; bases unmatched to any gene: 9. This chain uses TRBV18 with TRBJ1-1; 8 positions agree with TRBD1. The receptor comes from a man aged 55-75 years with COVID-19, enrolled during active disease. Material for sequencing was peripheral blood. CDR3 residues: CASSRKTGGDAFF. The DNA of the CDR3 is TGTGCCAGCTCACGAAAAACAGGGGGGGATGCTTTCTTT. The whole variable domain, remainder taken from reference TRBV18 and TRBJ1-1, is NAGVMQNPRHLVRRRGQEARLRCSPMKGHSHVYWYRQLPEEGLKFMVYLQKENIIDESGMPKERFSAEFPKEGPSILRIQQVVRGDSAAYFCASSRKTGGDAFFGQGTRLTVV.